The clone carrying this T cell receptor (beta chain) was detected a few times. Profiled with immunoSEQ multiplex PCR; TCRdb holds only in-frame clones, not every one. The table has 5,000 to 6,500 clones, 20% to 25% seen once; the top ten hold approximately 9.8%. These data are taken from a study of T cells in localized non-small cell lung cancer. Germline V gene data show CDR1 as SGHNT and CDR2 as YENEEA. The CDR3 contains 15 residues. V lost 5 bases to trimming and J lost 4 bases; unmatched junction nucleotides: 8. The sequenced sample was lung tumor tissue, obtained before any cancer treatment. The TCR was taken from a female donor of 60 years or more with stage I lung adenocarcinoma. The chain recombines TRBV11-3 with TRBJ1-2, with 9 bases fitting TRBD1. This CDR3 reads CASSTTGTGPYGYTF. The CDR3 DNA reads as TGTGCCAGCAGCACAACCGGGACAGGGCCCTATGGCTACACCTTC.